The T cell receptor (beta chain) described here comes from a study of shared clonotypes between healthy human individuals. Study as a whole: Sampling drew on donors who were a couple of women and a few men aged 18 to 49.

Some clones are missing from TCRdb's copy, which holds only in-frame ones; the method was immunoSEQ multiplex PCR. The sample shows 530,000 or so clones, around 79% of them seen only once. Healthy HIV-negative adults without recent acute infections or vaccinations served as donors. Germline values: CDR1 SGHAT, CDR2 FQNNGV. V gave up 7 bases and J gave up 4 bases; unmatched junction bases: 7. There are 14 residues in the CDR3. This sequence was found in a woman aged 40 to 55 in good health. Some clones in this sample may be carry-over from other donors' samples. The sequenced sample consisted of PBMCs. The chain recombines TRBV11-2 with TRBJ2-1; 7 bases align to TRBD2. This CDR3 is CASTSSSGYNEQFF. In DNA, the CDR3 is TGTGCCAGCACCTCCTCTAGCGGATACAATGAGCAGTTCTTC. Full variable domain (missing parts from reference TRBV11-2 and TRBJ2-1): EAGVAQSPRYKIIEKRQSVAFWCNPISGHATLYWYQQILGQGPKLLIQFQNNGVVDDSQLPKDRFSAERLKGVDSTLKIQPAKLEDSAVYLCASTSSSGYNEQFFGPGTRLTVL.